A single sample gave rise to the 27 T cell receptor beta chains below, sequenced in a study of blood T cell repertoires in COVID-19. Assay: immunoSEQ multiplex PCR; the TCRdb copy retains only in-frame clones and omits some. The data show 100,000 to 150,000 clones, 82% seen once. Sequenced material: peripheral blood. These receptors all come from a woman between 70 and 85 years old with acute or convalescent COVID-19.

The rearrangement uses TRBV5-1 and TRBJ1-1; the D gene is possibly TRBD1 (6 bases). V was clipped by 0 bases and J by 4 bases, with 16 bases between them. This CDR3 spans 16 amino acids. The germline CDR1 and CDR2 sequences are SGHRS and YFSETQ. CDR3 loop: CASSLVGDTGSTEAFF. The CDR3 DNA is TGCGCCAGCAGCTTGGTTGGGGACACAGGGAGCACTGAAGCTTTCTTT.

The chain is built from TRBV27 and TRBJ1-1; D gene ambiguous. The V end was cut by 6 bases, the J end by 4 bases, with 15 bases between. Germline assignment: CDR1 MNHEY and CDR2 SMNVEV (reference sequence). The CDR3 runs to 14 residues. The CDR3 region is CASRQTAAGTEAFF. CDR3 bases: TGTGCCAGCAGGCAAACAGCTGCGGGCACTGAAGCTTTCTTT.

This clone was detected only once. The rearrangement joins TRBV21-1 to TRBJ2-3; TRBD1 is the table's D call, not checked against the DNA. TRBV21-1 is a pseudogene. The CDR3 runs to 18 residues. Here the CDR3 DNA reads TGTGCCAGCAGCAACCACGTCGACAGGCAAGATGGCACAGATACGCAGTATTTT. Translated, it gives CASSNHVDRQDGTDTQYF.

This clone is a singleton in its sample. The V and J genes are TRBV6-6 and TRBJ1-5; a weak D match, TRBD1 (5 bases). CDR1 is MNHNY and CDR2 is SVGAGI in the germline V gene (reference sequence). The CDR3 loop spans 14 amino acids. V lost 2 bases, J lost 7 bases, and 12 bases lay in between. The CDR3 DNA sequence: TGTGCCAGCAGTTACGGACAAATAGGGCAGCCCCAGCATTTT. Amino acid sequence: CASSYGQIGQPQHF.

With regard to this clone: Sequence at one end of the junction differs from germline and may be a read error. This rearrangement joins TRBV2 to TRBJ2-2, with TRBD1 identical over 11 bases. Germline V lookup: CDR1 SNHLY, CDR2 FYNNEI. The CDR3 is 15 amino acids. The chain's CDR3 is CAGRLGQGAAGELFF. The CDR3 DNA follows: TGTGCCGGCAGACTAGGACAGGGGGCGGCCGGGGAGCTGTTTTTT.

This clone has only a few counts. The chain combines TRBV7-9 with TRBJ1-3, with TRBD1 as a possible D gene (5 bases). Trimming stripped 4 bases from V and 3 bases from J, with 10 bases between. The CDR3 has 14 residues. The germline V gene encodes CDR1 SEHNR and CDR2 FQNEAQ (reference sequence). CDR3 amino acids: CASSSTVDGNTIYF. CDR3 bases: TGTGCCAGCAGCTCGACAGTAGATGGAAACACCATATATTTT.

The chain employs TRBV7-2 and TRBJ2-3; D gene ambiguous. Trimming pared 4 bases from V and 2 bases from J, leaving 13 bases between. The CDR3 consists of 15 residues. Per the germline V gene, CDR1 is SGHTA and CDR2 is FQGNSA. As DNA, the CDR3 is TGTGCCAGCAGCTCCACTCGACTTTCCACAGATACGCAGTATTTT. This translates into CASSSTRLSTDTQYF.

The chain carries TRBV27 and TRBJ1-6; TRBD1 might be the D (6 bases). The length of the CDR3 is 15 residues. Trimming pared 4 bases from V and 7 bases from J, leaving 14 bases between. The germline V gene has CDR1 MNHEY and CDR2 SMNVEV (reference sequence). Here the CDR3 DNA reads TGTGCCAGCAGTTCCACCGGGACACGGAATTCACCCCTCCACTTT. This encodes CASSSTGTRNSPLHF.

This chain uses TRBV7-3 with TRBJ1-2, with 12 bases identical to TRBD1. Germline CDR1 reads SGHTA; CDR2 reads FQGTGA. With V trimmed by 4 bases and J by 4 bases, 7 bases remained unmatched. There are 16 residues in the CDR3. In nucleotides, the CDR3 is TGTGCCAGCAGCTCCTCCGGGACAGGGGGCAGCTATGGCTACACCTTC. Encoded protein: CASSSSGTGGSYGYTF.

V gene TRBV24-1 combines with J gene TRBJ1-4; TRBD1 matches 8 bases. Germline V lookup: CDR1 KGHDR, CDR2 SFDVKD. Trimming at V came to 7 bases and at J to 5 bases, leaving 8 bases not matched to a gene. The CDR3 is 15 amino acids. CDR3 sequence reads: CATSTNRGGNEKLFF. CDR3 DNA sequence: TGTGCCACCAGCACCAACAGGGGGGGAAATGAAAAACTGTTTTTT.

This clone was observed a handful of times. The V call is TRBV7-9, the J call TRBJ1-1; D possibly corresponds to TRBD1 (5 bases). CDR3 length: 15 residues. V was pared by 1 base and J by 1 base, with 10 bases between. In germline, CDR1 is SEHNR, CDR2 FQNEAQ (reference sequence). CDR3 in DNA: TGTGCCAGCAGCTTAGTATGGGGGGAGAACACTGAAGCTTTCTTT. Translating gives CASSLVWGENTEAFF.

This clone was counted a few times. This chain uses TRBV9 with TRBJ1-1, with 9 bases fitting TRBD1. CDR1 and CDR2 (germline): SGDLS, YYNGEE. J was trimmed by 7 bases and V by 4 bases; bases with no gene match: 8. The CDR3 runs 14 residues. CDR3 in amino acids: CASSPRQGVGEAFF. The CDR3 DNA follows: TGTGCCAGCAGCCCGAGACAGGGGGTGGGTGAAGCTTTCTTT. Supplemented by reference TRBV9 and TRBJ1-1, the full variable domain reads DSGVTQTPKHLITATGQRVTLRCSPRSGDLSVYWYQQSLDQGLQFLIQYYNGEERAKGNILERFSAQQFPDLHSELNLSSLELGDSALYFCASSPRQGVGEAFFGQGTRLTVV.

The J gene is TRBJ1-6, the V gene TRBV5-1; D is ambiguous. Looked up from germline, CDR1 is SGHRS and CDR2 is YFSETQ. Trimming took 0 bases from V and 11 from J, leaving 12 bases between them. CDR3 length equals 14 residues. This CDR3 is CASSLGRGEAPLHF. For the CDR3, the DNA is TGCGCCAGCAGCTTGGGTCGCGGGGAAGCACCCCTCCACTTT. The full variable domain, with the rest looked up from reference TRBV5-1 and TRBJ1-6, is KAGVTQTPRYLIKTRGQQVTLSCSPISGHRSVSWYQQTPGQGLQFLFEYFSETQRNKGNFPGRFSGRQFSNSRSEMNVSTLELGDSALYLCASSLGRGEAPLHFGNGTRLTVT.

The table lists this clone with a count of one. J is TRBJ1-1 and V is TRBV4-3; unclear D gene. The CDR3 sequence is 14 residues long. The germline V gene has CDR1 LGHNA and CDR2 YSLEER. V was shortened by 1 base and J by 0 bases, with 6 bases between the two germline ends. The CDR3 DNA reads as TGCGCCAGCAGCCAAGGAGCCTTGAACACTGAAGCTTTCTTT. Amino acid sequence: CASSQGALNTEAFF.

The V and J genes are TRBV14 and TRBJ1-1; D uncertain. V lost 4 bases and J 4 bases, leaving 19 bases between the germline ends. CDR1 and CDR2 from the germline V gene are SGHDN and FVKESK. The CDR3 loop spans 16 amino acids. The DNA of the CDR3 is TGTGCCAGCAGCCCTAAACGGAGGGTTTTGGTCACTGAAGCTTTCTTT. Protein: CASSPKRRVLVTEAFF.

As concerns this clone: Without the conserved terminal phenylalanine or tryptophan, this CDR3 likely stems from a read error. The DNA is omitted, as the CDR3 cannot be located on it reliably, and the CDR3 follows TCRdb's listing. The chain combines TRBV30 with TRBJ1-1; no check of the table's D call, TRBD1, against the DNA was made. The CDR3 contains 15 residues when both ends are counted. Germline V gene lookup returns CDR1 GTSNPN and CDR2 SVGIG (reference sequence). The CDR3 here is CAWSVLNPGTGGIQV.

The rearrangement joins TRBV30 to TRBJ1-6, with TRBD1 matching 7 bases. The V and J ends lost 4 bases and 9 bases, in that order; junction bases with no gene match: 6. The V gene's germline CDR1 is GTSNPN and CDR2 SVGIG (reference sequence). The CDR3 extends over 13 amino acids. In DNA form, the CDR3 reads TGTGCCTGGATCAGACAGGGCCCTTCACCCCTCCACTTT. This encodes CAWIRQGPSPLHF.

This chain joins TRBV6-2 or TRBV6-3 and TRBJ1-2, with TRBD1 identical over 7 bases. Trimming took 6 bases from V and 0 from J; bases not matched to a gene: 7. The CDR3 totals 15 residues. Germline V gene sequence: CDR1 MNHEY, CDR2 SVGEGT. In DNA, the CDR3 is TGTGCCAGCAGCCTTGGGACAGTTACTAACTATGGCTACACCTTC. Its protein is CASSLGTVTNYGYTF.

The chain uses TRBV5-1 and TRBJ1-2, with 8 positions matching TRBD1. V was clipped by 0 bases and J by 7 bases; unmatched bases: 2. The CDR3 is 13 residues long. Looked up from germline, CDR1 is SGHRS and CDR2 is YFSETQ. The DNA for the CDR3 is TGCGCCAGCAGCTTGGCCAGGGGGCCTGGCTACACCTTC. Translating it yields CASSLARGPGYTF.

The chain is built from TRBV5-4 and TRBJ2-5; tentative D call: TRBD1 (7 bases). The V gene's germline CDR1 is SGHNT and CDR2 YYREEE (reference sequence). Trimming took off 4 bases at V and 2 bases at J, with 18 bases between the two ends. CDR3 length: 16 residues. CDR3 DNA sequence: TGTGCCAGCAGCCCCGGAGGGACAGCCTATCAAGAGACCCAGTACTTC. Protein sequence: CASSPGGTAYQETQYF.

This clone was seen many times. For the CDR3, the DNA is TGTGCCAGCAGTGAACAGAGGATCGAAGCTTTCTTT. It translates to CASSEQRIEAFF. The chain carries TRBV6-1 and TRBJ1-1; the D is unclear. Trimming stripped 2 bases from V and 8 bases from J, with 9 bases between. Per germline, CDR1 MNHNS and CDR2 SASEGT. The CDR3 has 12 residues.

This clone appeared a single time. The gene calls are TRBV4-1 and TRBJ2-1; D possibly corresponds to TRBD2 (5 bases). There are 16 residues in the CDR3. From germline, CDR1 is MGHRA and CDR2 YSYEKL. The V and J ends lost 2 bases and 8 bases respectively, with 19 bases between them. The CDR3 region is CASSQTPSLDMYEQFF. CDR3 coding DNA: TGCGCCAGCAGCCAAACCCCCTCACTAGATATGTATGAGCAGTTCTTC.

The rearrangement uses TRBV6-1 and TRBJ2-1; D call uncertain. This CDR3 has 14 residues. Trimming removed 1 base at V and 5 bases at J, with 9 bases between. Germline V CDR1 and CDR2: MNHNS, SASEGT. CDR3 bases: TGTGCCAGCAGTGAAGGACACCAAAACAATGAGCAGTTCTTC. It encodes CASSEGHQNNEQFF.

The CDR3 nucleotides read TGTGCCAGCACCACCTCCGGGACAGATAATTCACCCCTCCACTTT. Protein: CASTTSGTDNSPLHF. The chain uses TRBV7-9 and TRBJ1-6; TRBD1 agrees at 7 bases. The length of the CDR3 is 15 residues. Germline assignment: CDR1 SEHNR and CDR2 FQNEAQ (reference sequence). After removal of 7 bases from V and 5 bases from J, the junction contained 8 bases not matched to a gene.

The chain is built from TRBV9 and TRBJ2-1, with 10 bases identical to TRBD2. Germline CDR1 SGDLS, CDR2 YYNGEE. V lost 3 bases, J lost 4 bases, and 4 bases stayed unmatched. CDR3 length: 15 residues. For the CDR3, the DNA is TGTGCCAGCAGCGCTAGCGGGGGTTCGTACAATGAGCAGTTCTTC. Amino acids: CASSASGGSYNEQFF. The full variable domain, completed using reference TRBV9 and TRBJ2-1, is DSGVTQTPKHLITATGQRVTLRCSPRSGDLSVYWYQQSLDQGLQFLIQYYNGEERAKGNILERFSAQQFPDLHSELNLSSLELGDSALYFCASSASGGSYNEQFFGPGTRLTVL.

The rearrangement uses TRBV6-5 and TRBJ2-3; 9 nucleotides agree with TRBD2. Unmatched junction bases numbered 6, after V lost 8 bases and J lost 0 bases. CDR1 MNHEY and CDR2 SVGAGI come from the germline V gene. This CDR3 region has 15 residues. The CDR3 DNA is TGTGCCAGCCTAGGGCGGGGGGGTAGCACAGATACGCAGTATTTT. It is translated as CASLGRGGSTDTQYF.

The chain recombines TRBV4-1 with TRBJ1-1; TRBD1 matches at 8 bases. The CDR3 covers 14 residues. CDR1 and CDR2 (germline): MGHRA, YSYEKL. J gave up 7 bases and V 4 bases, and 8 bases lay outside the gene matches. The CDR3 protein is CASSRTGGGVEAFF. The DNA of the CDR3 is TGCGCCAGCAGCCGAACAGGGGGTGGGGTTGAAGCTTTCTTT.